The clone carrying this T cell receptor beta chain was seen more than once but under ten times. Its antigen is unknown. This entry is derived from a study of beta chain features in type 1 diabetes. The study, taken as a whole, reports: Shortening of TCRB CDR3s, moderate but significant, appeared in all four CD4+ subsets of Type 1 diabetes patients.

The authors reverse transcribed all of the isolated RNA, so sequencing captured expressed TCRB transcripts. Sequencing was performed with immunoSEQ multiplex PCR; in TCRdb, only in-frame clones are kept and a portion is missing. The sample lists hundreds of thousands of clones; roughly an eighth were seen once. V shed 0 bases and J shed 4 bases, with 7 bases lying between them. In germline, CDR1 is SGHNT, CDR2 YYREEE (reference sequence). This CDR3 has 14 amino acids. This clonotype was sampled from a young man with type 1 diabetes. The J gene is TRBJ1-4, the V gene TRBV5-4; D remains unclear. Sequencing was done on a sample of naive CD4+ T cells from blood. The CDR3 sequence is CASSLGGNNEKLFF. Here the CDR3 DNA reads TGTGCCAGCAGCTTGGGGGGAAATAATGAAAAACTGTTTTTT.